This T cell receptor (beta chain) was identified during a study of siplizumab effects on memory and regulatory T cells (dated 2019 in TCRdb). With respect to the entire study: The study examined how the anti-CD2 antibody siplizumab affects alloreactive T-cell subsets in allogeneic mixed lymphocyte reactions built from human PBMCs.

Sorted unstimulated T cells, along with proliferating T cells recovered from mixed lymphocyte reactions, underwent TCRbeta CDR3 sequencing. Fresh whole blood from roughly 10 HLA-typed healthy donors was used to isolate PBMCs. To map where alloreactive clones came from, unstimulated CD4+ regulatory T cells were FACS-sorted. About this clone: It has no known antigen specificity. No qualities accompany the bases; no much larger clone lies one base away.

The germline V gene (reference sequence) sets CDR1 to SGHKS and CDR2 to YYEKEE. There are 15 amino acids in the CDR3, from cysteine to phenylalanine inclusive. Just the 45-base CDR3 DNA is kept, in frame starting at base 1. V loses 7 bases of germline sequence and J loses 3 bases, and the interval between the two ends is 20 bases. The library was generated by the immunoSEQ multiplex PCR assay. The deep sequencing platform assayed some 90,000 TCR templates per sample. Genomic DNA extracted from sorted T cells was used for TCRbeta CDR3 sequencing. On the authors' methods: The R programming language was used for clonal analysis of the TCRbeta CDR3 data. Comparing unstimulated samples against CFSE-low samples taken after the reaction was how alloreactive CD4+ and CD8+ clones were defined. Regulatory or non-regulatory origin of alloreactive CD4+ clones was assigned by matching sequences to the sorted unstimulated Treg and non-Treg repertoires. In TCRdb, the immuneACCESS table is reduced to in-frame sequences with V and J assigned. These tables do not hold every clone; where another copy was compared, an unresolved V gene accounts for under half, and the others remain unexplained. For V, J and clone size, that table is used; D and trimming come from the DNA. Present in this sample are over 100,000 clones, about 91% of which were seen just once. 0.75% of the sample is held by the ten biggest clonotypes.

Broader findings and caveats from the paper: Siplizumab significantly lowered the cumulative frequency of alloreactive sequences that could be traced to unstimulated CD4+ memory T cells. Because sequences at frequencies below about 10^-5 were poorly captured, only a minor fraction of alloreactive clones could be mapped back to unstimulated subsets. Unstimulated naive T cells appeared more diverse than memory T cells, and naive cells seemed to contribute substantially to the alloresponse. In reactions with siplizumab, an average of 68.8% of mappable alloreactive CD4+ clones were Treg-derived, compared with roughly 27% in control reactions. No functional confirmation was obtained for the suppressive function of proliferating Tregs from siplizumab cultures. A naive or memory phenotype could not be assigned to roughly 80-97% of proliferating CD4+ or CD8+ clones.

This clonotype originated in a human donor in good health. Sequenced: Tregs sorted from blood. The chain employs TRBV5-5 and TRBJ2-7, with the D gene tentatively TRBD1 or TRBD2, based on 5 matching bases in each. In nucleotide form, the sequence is TGTGCCAGCCGGGCGGTGGGACGAAGCTACTACGAGCAGTACTTC. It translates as CASRAVGRSYYEQYF.